This TCR beta chain was profiled in a study of blood T cell repertoires in COVID-19. The CDR3 runs to 13 residues. Germline V gene lookup returns CDR1 SQVTM and CDR2 ANQGSEA. V dropped 6 bases and J dropped 1 base, with 10 bases sitting between them. Sequencing was performed with immunoSEQ multiplex PCR; in TCRdb, only in-frame clones are kept and a portion is missing. The sample consists of around 200,000 clones, about 82% of them appearing once. Material for sequencing was PBMCs or T cells enriched from blood (not recorded which). The receptor's source is a man aged 40-55 years with acute COVID-19. The chain is built from TRBV29-1 and TRBJ1-3; weak D call: TRBD1 (6 bases). The CDR3 DNA is TGCAGCGTATATACAGGGTCTGGAAACACCATATATTTT. Protein product: CSVYTGSGNTIYF.